This section outlines one T cell receptor beta chain sequence together with its context. Its antigen is currently unknown. This sample was included in a study of cytomegalovirus exposure and HLA in healthy donors. The study, taken as a whole, reports: Researchers counted approximately 160 TCR beta chains as cytomegalovirus-associated. Reports credit the classifier with highly specific, highly sensitive diagnosis of cytomegalovirus status. Rare TCR sequences predominated, though certain public TCRs were found in many donors.

The CDR3 spans 16 residues. Trimming took off 4 bases at V and 0 bases at J, with 13 bases between the two ends. Per the germline V gene, CDR1 is SGHTA and CDR2 is FQGNSA. The table came from immunoSEQ multiplex PCR; TCRdb's copy has only in-frame clones and leaves some out. Found here are 150,000 to 200,000 clones, approximately 85% of them singletons; the top ten hold over 1.1%. The donors belonged to the roughly 120-subject validation cohort, separate from the approximately 670-subject first cohort. This receptor was identified in a woman aged 18-29 years in good health and CMV-seronegative. Material: PBMCs. V and J are TRBV7-2 and TRBJ2-4; TRBD2 might be the D (5 bases). The chain's CDR3 is CASSSFGVLAKNIQYF. CDR3 nucleotides: TGTGCCAGCAGCTCGTTCGGGGTTTTAGCCAAAAACATTCAGTACTTC.